What follows are 7 T cell receptor beta chains derived from one specimen sequenced in a study of shared clonotypes between healthy human individuals. Clones were read by immunoSEQ multiplex PCR, and TCRdb kept only the in-frame ones, dropping some. Among millions of clones, 95% were seen once, and the ten largest hold more than 0.1%. Sequenced sample: naive CD4+ T cells sorted from blood. Subset denoted: CD45RA+ positively selected. The source of these receptors is a man between 18 and 29 years old in good health.

The V gene is TRBV19, the J gene TRBJ2-5; D call uncertain. There are 12 residues in the CDR3. The germline V gene encodes CDR1 LNHDA and CDR2 SQIVND (reference sequence). With 6 bases removed from V and 1 base from J, the gap between germline ends came to 6 bases. The CDR3 bases are TGTGCCAGTAGCGGACCCCAAGAGACCCAGTACTTC. Encoded protein: CASSGPQETQYF.

Points on this clone: Other nucleotide sequences in the sample specify the same CDR3. This chain links TRBV6-4 with TRBJ2-3; D unresolved. Germline CDR1 is MRHNA and CDR2 is SNTAGT. The CDR3 runs 14 residues. Trimming took off 6 bases at V and 1 base at J, with 11 bases between the two ends. The CDR3 protein is CASSPTKGTDTQYF. DNA for the CDR3: TGTGCCAGCAGCCCCACCAAGGGCACAGATACGCAGTATTTT.

CDR3 in DNA: TGTGCCTGGAGGGCGGGCAGTAGCAATCAGCCCCAGCATTTT. Amino acids: CAWRAGSSNQPQHF. The rearrangement links TRBV30 to TRBJ1-5; D gene unclear. CDR1 and CDR2 from the germline V gene are GTSNPN and SVGIG (reference sequence). V was shortened by 3 bases and J by 0 bases, with 9 bases between the two germline ends. The CDR3 runs to 14 residues.

Only a few counts were recorded for this clone. Other nucleotide sequences from this sample produce the same CDR3. CDR3 residues: CASSPRGETQYF. CDR3 nucleotide sequence: TGTGCCAGCTCACCCCGGGGAGAGACCCAGTACTTC. V gene TRBV18 combines with J gene TRBJ2-5; weak D call: TRBD2 (5 bases). CDR3 length: 12 amino acids. CDR1 and CDR2 (germline): KGHSH, LQKENI. The V gene lost 3 bases and the J gene lost 4 bases, with 6 bases spanning the gap.

The chain uses TRBV27 and TRBJ2-1, with a weak D call TRBD1 (6 bases). CDR3 length: 14 residues. Germline V gene data show CDR1 as MNHEY and CDR2 as SMNVEV (reference sequence). The V end lost 1 base, the J end lost 5 bases, and 9 bases lay between the germline ends. The CDR3 loop reads CASSLFGQHNEQFF. CDR3 bases: TGTGCCAGCAGTTTATTCGGACAGCACAATGAGCAGTTCTTC.

The chain is built from TRBV7-8 and TRBJ1-4; D gene ambiguous. Germline V gives CDR1 SGHVS, CDR2 FQNEAQ. The CDR3 is 15 amino acids. Trimming left V 5 bases short and J 0 bases short, with 10 bases between. The CDR3 loop is CASSAADSTNEKLFF. CDR3 DNA: TGTGCCAGCAGCGCGGCGGACTCAACTAATGAAAAACTGTTTTTT.

V usage is TRBV19 and J usage is TRBJ1-5; D not certain. Trimming took off 3 bases at V and 6 bases at J, with 9 bases between the two ends. Germline V gene lookup returns CDR1 LNHDA and CDR2 SQIVND (reference sequence). The CDR3 is 13 amino acids. The CDR3 sequence: CASSIGDRQPQHF. The CDR3 nucleotides are TGTGCCAGTAGTATCGGCGATCGTCAGCCCCAGCATTTT.